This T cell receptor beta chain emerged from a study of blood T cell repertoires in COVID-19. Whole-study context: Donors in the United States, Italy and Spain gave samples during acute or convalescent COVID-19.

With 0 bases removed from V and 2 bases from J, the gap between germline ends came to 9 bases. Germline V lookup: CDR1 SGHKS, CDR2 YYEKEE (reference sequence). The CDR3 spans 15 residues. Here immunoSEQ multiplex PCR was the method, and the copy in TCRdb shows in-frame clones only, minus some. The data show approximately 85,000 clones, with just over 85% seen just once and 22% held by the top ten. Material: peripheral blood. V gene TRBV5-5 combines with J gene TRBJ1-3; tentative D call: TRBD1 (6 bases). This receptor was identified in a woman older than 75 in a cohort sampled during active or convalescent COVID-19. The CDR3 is CASSLGTVTGNTIYF. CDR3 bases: TGTGCCAGCAGCTTGGGGACAGTCACTGGAAACACCATATATTTT.